Sequencing of this T cell receptor (beta chain) was carried out in a study of breast tumors, draining lymph nodes, adjacent tissues. TCRdb re-analysed the multiplex PCR reads in MiXCR, keeping a single row per CDR3 protein. The repertoire holds roughly 70,000 distinct CDR3 sequences, roughly 44% seen once, with around 8% in the top ten. This clonotype was counted at least ten times. Trimming at V came to 4 bases and at J to 11 bases, leaving 9 bases not matched to a gene. There are 14 residues in the CDR3. Germline values: CDR1 SNHLY, CDR2 FYNNEI. The material sequenced was breast tumor tissue. The V gene is TRBV2, the J gene TRBJ1-1; 11 nucleotides match TRBD1. The TCR comes from a female donor with breast cancer. Some clones in this sample may be carry-over from other donors' samples. Here the CDR3 reads CASSASGTGGYAFF. The CDR3 DNA follows: TGTGCCAGCAGTGCCTCCGGGACAGGGGGTTATGCTTTCTTT.